The 29 T cell receptor beta chains below come from one sample, sequenced in a study of esophageal squamous cell carcinoma tumors. PCR used a TCR alpha or TCR beta constant-region primer with a P20EA primer, then nested PCR with CA2 or CB2. TCR genes were amplified by unbiased adaptor ligation RT-PCR, with reverse transcription primed by a polyT18-containing BSL-18E primer. MiXCR, run by TCRdb on the 5' RACE reads, gives a single entry per CDR3 protein. The sample includes some 1,200 distinct CDR3 sequences, 10% to 15% of them seen just once. The specimen sequenced was tumor tissue. The receptor set was obtained from a man aged 50 to 80 with esophageal squamous cell carcinoma.

This clonotype is termed medium-sized. This sequence joins TRBV20-1 and TRBJ1-1; tentatively, D is TRBD1 (6 bases). The V end was cut by 6 bases, the J end by 0 bases, with 14 bases between. The CDR3 runs to 14 residues. CDR1 DFQATT and CDR2 SNEGSKA come from the germline V gene (reference sequence). The CDR3 here is CSAQRTGLNTEAFF. For the CDR3, the DNA is TGCAGTGCACAACGAACAGGGCTGAACACTGAAGCTTTCTTT.

By frequency in the sample, this clonotype is medium-sized. The chain carries TRBV5-1 and TRBJ2-7, with D hard to call. This CDR3 is 16 amino acids long. V was cut by 0 bases and J by 0 bases, with 13 bases left in between. Germline V gene lookup returns CDR1 SGHRS and CDR2 YFSETQ. DNA of the CDR3: TGCGCCAGCAGCTTGGCTGAGTGGGGATTCTCCTACGAGCAGTACTTC. This codes for CASSLAEWGFSYEQYF.

This clonotype is labeled as medium-sized. The chain recombines TRBV5-1 with TRBJ2-1; no definite D call. CDR1 is SGHRS, CDR2 YFSETQ, per germline. The V and J ends lost 1 base and 9 bases respectively, with 8 bases between them. The CDR3 length is 12 residues. The CDR3 coding sequence is TGCGCCAGCAGCTTGCGCAGAGGTGAGCAGTTCTTC. Translating gives CASSLRRGEQFF.

This clonotype was detected only a few times. This sequence joins TRBV7-2 and TRBJ2-3; a possible D gene is TRBD1 (7 bases). Trimming took 5 bases from V and 4 from J, leaving 25 bases between them. The length of the CDR3 is 18 residues. Germline V gene sequence: CDR1 SGHTA, CDR2 FQGNSA. The CDR3 reads CASSRDGRQGVQADTQYF. CDR3 bases: TGTGCCAGCAGCCGAGACGGGAGACAGGGAGTTCAGGCAGATACGCAGTATTTT.

This clonotype ranks as medium-sized. The chain employs TRBV15 and TRBJ1-1, with D possibly TRBD1 on 5 matching bases. Germline CDR1 is LNHNV and CDR2 is YYDKDF (reference sequence). This CDR3 is 12 amino acids long. V was shortened by 1 base and J by 8 bases, with 8 bases between the two germline ends. The CDR3 nucleotides read TGTGCCACCAGCAGAGCAGGGTTCGAAGCTTTCTTT. This translates into CATSRAGFEAFF.

This clonotype is termed medium-sized. The J gene is TRBJ2-2, the V gene TRBV6-2 or TRBV6-3; the D gene is possibly TRBD2 (5 bases). Germline values: CDR1 MNHEY, CDR2 SVGEGT. The CDR3 has 18 amino acids. V gave up 0 bases and J gave up 1 base, with 15 bases separating them. CDR3 nucleotides: TGTGCCAGCAGTTACTCGCTCCCTGGAGGTCTGAACACCGGGGAGCTGTTTTTT. It translates to CASSYSLPGGLNTGELFF.

This clonotype is large (0.1 to 1%) in the sample. The chain recombines TRBV7-3 with TRBJ1-6; D uncertain. The CDR3 is 14 amino acids. CDR1 SGHTA and CDR2 FQGTGA come from the germline V gene. The ends were cut back, 2 bases at V and 7 bases at J, with 9 bases in the middle. CDR3 nucleotide sequence: TGTGCCAGCAGCTTACAGGAAGGGAATTCACCCCTCCACTTT. Translated: CASSLQEGNSPLHF.

This clonotype is large within its sample. One base away lies a much larger clone, so this may be a sequencing read error. This chain uses TRBV5-1 with TRBJ2-5; tentatively, D is TRBD2 (6 bases). CDR3 size: 14 residues. V gave up 1 base and J gave up 5 bases, with 12 bases separating them. From germline, CDR1 is SGHRS and CDR2 YFSETQ. CDR3 sequence reads: CASSLTSWSETQYF. CDR3 DNA sequence: TGCGCCAGCAGCTTGACTAGCTGGTCTGAGACCCAGTACTTC.

In this sample, this clonotype is large (0.1 to 1%). This sequence joins TRBV12-3 or TRBV12-4 and TRBJ2-2, with D unclear. This CDR3 has 12 residues. V was cut by 3 bases and J by 8 bases, with 7 bases left in between. CDR3 sequence: CASSFGAGELFF. DNA of the CDR3: TGTGCCAGCAGTTTTGGCGCAGGGGAGCTGTTTTTT.

This clonotype was found a few times. CDR3 amino acids: CASSLVGGRIPYEQYF. DNA of the CDR3: TGTGCCAGCAGCTTAGTAGGCGGGAGAATCCCCTACGAGCAGTACTTC. The chain employs TRBV7-2 and TRBJ2-7, with 7 bases lining up with TRBD2. In germline, CDR1 is SGHTA, CDR2 FQGNSA. The V gene end was trimmed by 1 base and the J gene end by 2 bases; junction bases not matched to a gene: 8. The length of the CDR3 is 16 residues.

This clonotype is termed medium-sized. The chain uses TRBV3-1 and TRBJ2-7; 8 positions agree with TRBD2. The CDR3 covers 12 residues. V was pared by 1 base and J by 10 bases, with 3 bases of the junction left unmatched. Germline loops: CDR1 LGHDT, CDR2 YNNKEL (reference sequence). Here the CDR3 DNA reads TGTGCCAGCAGCCAAGTGGCGGGGGGACAGTACTTC. Its protein is CASSQVAGGQYF.

This clonotype is classed as hyperexpanded. The chain uses TRBV5-1 and TRBJ2-5, with 9 bases lining up with TRBD2. The CDR3 runs to 14 residues. Unmatched junction bases numbered 3, after V lost 1 base and J lost 5 bases. Germline values: CDR1 SGHRS, CDR2 YFSETQ. The CDR3 spells CASSLTSGSETQYF. In DNA form, the CDR3 reads TGCGCCAGCAGCTTGACTAGCGGGTCTGAGACCCAGTACTTC. The full variable domain, with the rest looked up from reference TRBV5-1 and TRBJ2-5, is KAGVTQTPRYLIKTRGQQVTLSCSPISGHRSVSWYQQTPGQGLQFLFEYFSETQRNKGNFPGRFSGRQFSNSRSEMNVSTLELGDSALYLCASSLTSGSETQYFGPGTRLLVL.

This clonotype is deemed hyperexpanded. V usage is TRBV28 and J usage is TRBJ2-7, with TRBD1 identical over 9 bases. CDR1 and CDR2 (germline): MDHEN, SYDVKM. The CDR3 covers 15 residues. Trimming took 6 bases from V and 3 from J; bases not matched to a gene: 9. DNA for the CDR3: TGTGCCAGCAGAACCTATCCGGGACAGGGCTACGAGCAGTACTTC. Protein product: CASRTYPGQGYEQYF.

By share, this clonotype ranks as medium-sized. The chain combines TRBV6-5 with TRBJ1-2, with D maybe TRBD1 (6 bases). Trimming pared 2 bases from V and 5 bases from J, leaving 15 bases between. The CDR3 is 15 amino acids. In germline, CDR1 is MNHEY, CDR2 SVGAGI. CDR3 amino acids: CASSYRGGAGYGYTF. For the CDR3, the DNA is TGTGCCAGCAGTTACCGCGGGGGGGCGGGGTATGGCTACACCTTC.

The chain employs TRBV11-2 and TRBJ1-6; D possibly corresponds to TRBD1 (6 bases). The CDR3 contains 13 residues. V lost 6 bases and J 9 bases, leaving 12 bases between the germline ends. Germline-derived CDR1 and CDR2 are SGHAT and FQNNGV. This chain's CDR3 is CASRRWGRSPLHF. In DNA form, the CDR3 reads TGTGCCAGCAGGAGATGGGGGCGTTCACCCCTCCACTTT.

This clonotype is judged medium-sized. V is TRBV5-4 and J is TRBJ1-2; no firm D call. The V gene lost 1 base and the J gene lost 6 bases, with 7 bases spanning the gap. The CDR3 is made up of 12 amino acids. Germline CDR1 is SGHNT and CDR2 is YYREEE (reference sequence). CDR3 DNA sequence: TGTGCCAGCAGCTTGAACGGGGATGGCTACACCTTC. Its protein product is CASSLNGDGYTF.

This chain joins TRBV7-2 and TRBJ2-7; D perhaps matches TRBD1 (6 bases). The CDR3 sequence is 15 residues long. Trimming cost V 1 base and J 0 bases, with 10 bases left between them. Germline assignment: CDR1 SGHTA and CDR2 FQGNSA. The CDR3 loop is CASSLGTVISYEQYF. DNA of the CDR3: TGTGCCAGCAGCTTAGGGACAGTTATCTCCTACGAGCAGTACTTC. Together with reference TRBV7-2 and TRBJ2-7, the CDR3 gives the full variable domain: GAGVSQSPSNKVTEKGKDVELRCDPISGHTALYWYRQSLGQGLEFLIYFQGNSAPDKSGLPSDRFSAERTGGSVSTLTIQRTQQEDSAVYLCASSLGTVISYEQYFGPGTRLTVT.

About this clonotype: This may be a read error: a much more frequent sequence differs by one nucleotide. This chain joins TRBV11-3 and TRBJ2-1; 11 bases are a match to TRBD1. This CDR3 region has 16 residues. CDR1 is SGHNT and CDR2 is YENEEA in the germline V gene. The DNA of the CDR3 is TGTGCCAACAGCTTGATACGGGACAGGGGGATGGGTGAGCAGTTCTTC. Its protein product is CANSLIRDRGMGEQFF. Filled out from reference TRBV11-3 and TRBJ2-1, the complete variable domain reads EAGVVQSPRYKIIEKKQPVAFWCNPISGHNTLYWYLQNLGQGPELLIRYENEEAVDDSQLPKDRFSAERLKGVDSTLKIQPAELGDSAVYLCANSLIRDRGMGEQFFGPGTRLTVL.

This clonotype counts as medium-sized. V gene TRBV20-1 combines with J gene TRBJ2-1, with a possible D match to TRBD2 (5 bases). Germline V lookup: CDR1 DFQATT, CDR2 SNEGSKA (reference sequence). This CDR3 contains 15 residues. V was cut by 0 bases and J by 7 bases, with 16 bases left in between. This chain's CDR3 is CSARDDLGESNEQFF. CDR3 DNA: TGCAGTGCTAGAGATGACCTCGGGGAGTCAAATGAGCAGTTCTTC.

This clonotype counts as medium-sized (0.01 to 0.1%). The V and J genes are TRBV19 and TRBJ1-5; no clear D gene. Germline V gene data show CDR1 as LNHDA and CDR2 as SQIVND (reference sequence). Trimming took 4 bases from V and 1 from J, leaving 5 bases between them. The CDR3 covers 13 residues. The chain's CDR3 is CASSTLSNQPQHF. In DNA, the CDR3 is TGTGCCAGTAGTACCTTGAGCAATCAGCCCCAGCATTTT.

By sample fraction, this clonotype is medium-sized. The chain links TRBV20-1 to TRBJ2-3; no reliable D call. CDR3 size: 11 residues. V lost 6 bases and J 6 bases, leaving 10 bases between the germline ends. The germline V gene encodes CDR1 DFQATT and CDR2 SNEGSKA (reference sequence). The chain's CDR3 is CSAAWADTQYF. CDR3 in DNA: TGCAGTGCGGCCTGGGCGGATACGCAGTATTTT.

The rearrangement links TRBV14 to TRBJ2-5; 7 bases are shared with TRBD2. V trimming: 4 bases; J trimming: 5 bases; junction bases outside the gene matches: 4. The CDR3 is made up of 13 amino acids. CDR1 SGHDN and CDR2 FVKESK come from the germline V gene. In nucleotides, the CDR3 is TGTGCCAGCAGCCCAGGACTAGATGAGACCCAGTACTTC. Protein sequence: CASSPGLDETQYF.

This clonotype ranks as medium-sized. CDR3 nucleotides: TGTGCCAGCAGCTTGGTGGGGGGGGGGACTAGCGAGTACGAGCAGTACTTC. Translating gives CASSLVGGGTSEYEQYF. The chain employs TRBV5-6 and TRBJ2-7, with TRBD2 identical over 10 bases. This CDR3 is built from 17 residues. CDR1 and CDR2 (germline): SGHDT, YYEEEE. The junction had 10 bases not matched to a gene; V was cut back by 0 bases and J by 4 bases.

By frequency in the sample, this clonotype is medium-sized (0.01 to 0.1%). J is TRBJ2-3 and V is TRBV11-2; D unclear. The germline gives CDR1 SGHAT, CDR2 FQNNGV. The CDR3 totals 14 residues. V was cut by 0 bases and J by 6 bases, with 10 bases left in between. The CDR3 bases are TGTGCCAGCAGCTTAGATTTTTTTTCCGATACGCAGTATTTT. Amino acid sequence: CASSLDFFSDTQYF.

Within the sample, this clonotype is medium-sized (0.01 to 0.1%). The rearrangement uses TRBV24-1 and TRBJ2-2, with D tentatively TRBD2 (5 bases). Germline V gene data show CDR1 as KGHDR and CDR2 as SFDVKD. V was clipped by 4 bases and J by 5 bases, with 13 bases between them. The CDR3 runs 15 residues. The CDR3 reads CATSEGGFGTGELFF. CDR3 nucleotides: TGTGCCACCAGTGAGGGCGGGTTCGGAACCGGGGAGCTGTTTTTT.

Sample share makes this clonotype medium-sized (0.01 to 0.1%). The chain links TRBV13 to TRBJ2-1; TRBD2 matches 8 bases. Trimming took 3 bases from V and 1 from J; bases not matched to a gene: 8. The CDR3 is 17 residues long. Germline values: CDR1 PRHDT, CDR2 FYEKMQ (reference sequence). CDR3 sequence: CASSLVTGGISYNEQFF. The CDR3 DNA reads TGTGCCAGCAGCTTGGTAACGGGAGGGATATCCTACAATGAGCAGTTCTTC.

By sample share, this clonotype is medium-sized. CDR3 sequence (DNA): TGTGCCAGCAGCGGGACGCATAACAATGAGCAGTTCTTC. Amino acid sequence: CASSGTHNNEQFF. The J gene is TRBJ2-1, the V gene TRBV11-2; D may be TRBD1 or TRBD2 (5 bases each). The CDR3 loop spans 13 amino acids. V lost 5 bases and J 5 bases, leaving 10 bases between the germline ends. Germline CDR1 is SGHAT and CDR2 is FQNNGV.

This clonotype is classed as large. The chain joins TRBV7-8 to TRBJ2-1; 14 bases are a match to TRBD2. Germline loops: CDR1 SGHVS, CDR2 FQNEAQ. V shed 4 bases and J 4 bases; nucleotides not matched to a gene: 12. CDR3 length: 19 amino acids. CDR3 nucleotide sequence: TGTGCCAGCAGCTCCGGGACTAGCGGGAGCTTCGGGTTATACAATGAGCAGTTCTTC. Translating gives CASSSGTSGSFGLYNEQFF.

In this sample, this clonotype turned up a few times. It may be a read error: a sequence one base away is much more abundant. This chain uses TRBV4-3 with TRBJ2-1; D ambiguous. This CDR3 spans 13 amino acids. Germline V gene data show CDR1 as LGHNA and CDR2 as YSLEER. This chain's CDR3 is CANSRLDYNEQFF. In nucleotides, the CDR3 is TGCGCCAACAGCCGGCTTGACTACAATGAGCAGTTCTTC.